The text below deals with one T cell receptor beta chain. Its cognate antigen is unknown. The length of the CDR3 is 14 residues. Trimming removed 5 bases from V and 1 base from J; junction bases left unmatched: 2. Germline V CDR1 and CDR2: SGHAT, FQNNGV. The data belong to a study of cytomegalovirus exposure and HLA in healthy donors. Regarding the study as a whole: Immune exposure data for these donors was limited to CMV serostatus. Per a later analysis, HLA-associated TCR beta chains showed more clonal expansion than other, equally common TCR beta chains.

It was with 60 Vbeta and 13 Jbeta primers that the PCR ran. Repertoires were generated with immunoSEQ multiplex PCR, while TCRdb's copy carries only in-frame clones and drops some. Of over 200,000 clones detected, 60% to 80% appear once; the ten largest clones hold 3.5% to 4%. The clonotype comes from a male donor in good health and CMV-seronegative. Sequencing used PBMCs. The chain recombines TRBV11-2 with TRBJ1-1, with 9 nucleotides matching TRBD1. The CDR3 nucleotides are TGTGCCAGCAGCCGGGGACAGGGGAACACTGAAGCTTTCTTT. Its protein product is CASSRGQGNTEAFF. The full variable domain, rest sourced from reference TRBV11-2 and TRBJ1-1, is EAGVAQSPRYKIIEKRQSVAFWCNPISGHATLYWYQQILGQGPKLLIQFQNNGVVDDSQLPKDRFSAERLKGVDSTLKIQPAKLEDSAVYLCASSRGQGNTEAFFGQGTRLTVV.